Shown below are 32 T cell receptor beta chains from a single sample sequenced in a study of T cells in Graves' hyperthyroidism and ophthalmopathy. Using RNA transcripts as the source, TCR beta CDR3 regions were amplified. Using the HTBI primer set, a first-round RT-PCR was run on the TCR CDR3. TCRdb used MiXCR to reprocess the multiplex PCR reads, holding one entry per CDR3 protein. The top ten hold about a sixth of the sample, which has around 500,000 distinct CDR3 sequences, 14% seen once. Sequencing input: blood. Receptors originate from a woman aged 18-29 years with Graves' hyperthyroidism.

In its sample, this clonotype was seen many times. The V call is TRBV3-1, the J call TRBJ1-1, with D uncertain. Germline CDR1 LGHDT, CDR2 YNNKEL (reference sequence). Trimming took 2 bases from V and 1 from J, leaving 11 bases between them. The CDR3 has 15 amino acids. Written as DNA, the CDR3 is TGTGCCAGCAGCCAACTTGCCCGGAAGAACACTGAAGCTTTCTTT. Translating it yields CASSQLARKNTEAFF.

V and J are TRBV11-2 and TRBJ2-7; TRBD2 matches at 8 bases. Germline CDR1 and CDR2: SGHAT and FQNNGV. With V trimmed by 1 base and J by 2 bases, 7 bases remained unmatched. The CDR3 consists of 16 residues. The CDR3 DNA reads TGTGCCAGCAGCTTAGCCAGCGGGAGAGAACCCTACGAGCAGTACTTC. It yields the protein CASSLASGREPYEQYF. The variable domain in full, completed from reference TRBV11-2 and TRBJ2-7, reads EAGVAQSPRYKIIEKRQSVAFWCNPISGHATLYWYQQILGQGPKLLIQFQNNGVVDDSQLPKDRFSAERLKGVDSTLKIQPAKLEDSAVYLCASSLASGREPYEQYFGPGTRLTVT.

V and J are TRBV11-2 and TRBJ2-1; 10 nucleotides match TRBD2. Unmatched junction bases numbered 13, after V lost 5 bases and J lost 9 bases. CDR3 length: 16 residues. Germline lookup yields CDR1 SGHAT and CDR2 FQNNGV. Here the CDR3 reads CASSPTTSGMSAEQFF. CDR3 in DNA: TGTGCCAGCAGCCCTACAACTAGCGGGATGTCGGCTGAGCAGTTCTTC.

This clonotype was seen at least ten times. The chain has TRBV2 and TRBJ1-2, with a weak D call TRBD1 (6 bases). Germline CDR1 SNHLY, CDR2 FYNNEI. V lost 4 bases and J lost 4, with 22 bases in between. This CDR3 region has 17 residues. For the CDR3, the DNA is TGTGCCAGCAGTGTTACCCCCGGGACACTAACCTTCTATGGCTACACCTTC. It translates to CASSVTPGTLTFYGYTF.

In this sample, this clonotype turned up many times. The rearrangement links TRBV12-3 or TRBV12-4 to TRBJ1-2; the match to TRBD1 covers 10 bases. With V trimmed by 6 bases and J by 3 bases, 7 bases remained unmatched. The CDR3 is made up of 15 amino acids. The CDR3 DNA reads TGTGCCAGCAGACCTCCGGGACAGGGGTACTATGGCTACACCTTC. As protein: CASRPPGQGYYGYTF.

This clonotype has at least ten counts. The chain carries TRBV4-1 and TRBJ2-7, with 8 positions matching TRBD2. Trimming removed 3 bases from V and 0 bases from J; junction bases left unmatched: 13. The germline V gene encodes CDR1 MGHRA and CDR2 YSYEKL. The CDR3 is 18 residues long. CDR3 sequence reads: CASSHLSPLAGPSYEQYF. CDR3 nucleotide sequence: TGCGCCAGCAGCCACCTATCCCCCTTAGCGGGACCCTCCTACGAGCAGTACTTC.

This clonotype was observed a few times. The chain links TRBV6-1 to TRBJ2-7, with 8 bases matching TRBD2. With 2 bases clipped from V and 8 bases from J, the junction kept 11 bases outside the gene matches. CDR3 length: 15 residues. CDR1 is MNHNS and CDR2 is SASEGT in the germline V gene. The CDR3 region is CASSELKGAGDKQYF. The CDR3 DNA reads TGTGCCAGCAGTGAATTGAAGGGAGCGGGAGATAAGCAGTACTTC.

This clonotype has a count of ten or more. The CDR3 here is CASSLGTGSRYTF. The CDR3 region has the DNA TGTGCCAGCAGCTTAGGGACAGGATCTCGCTACACCTTC. V and J are TRBV11-2 and TRBJ1-2, with 7 bases aligning to TRBD1. The CDR3 is 13 residues long. CDR1 SGHAT and CDR2 FQNNGV come from the germline V gene. The junction had 5 bases not matched to a gene; V was cut back by 1 base and J by 9 bases.

This chain uses TRBV19 with TRBJ1-1, with 7 bases identical to TRBD1. Germline loops: CDR1 LNHDA, CDR2 SQIVND (reference sequence). Trimming at V came to 8 bases and at J to 5 bases, leaving 8 bases not matched to a gene. CDR3 length: 13 amino acids. CDR3 in DNA: TGTGCCAGTTCCGGGACAGCCGTTACTGAAGCTTTCTTT. Its translation is CASSGTAVTEAFF.

Ten or more counts support this clonotype. V gene TRBV27 combines with J gene TRBJ2-1; 9 nucleotides align to TRBD2. There are 15 residues in the CDR3. Germline V lookup: CDR1 MNHEY, CDR2 SMNVEV (reference sequence). Unmatched junction bases numbered 12, after V lost 7 bases and J lost 8 bases. CDR3 DNA: TGTGCCAGCACCCCAAGACTAGCGGAGAGCGATGAGCAGTTCTTC. Encoded protein: CASTPRLAESDEQFF.

This clonotype was recorded many times. V usage is TRBV30 and J usage is TRBJ2-5; tentatively, D is TRBD1 (6 bases). The CDR3 covers 15 residues. CDR1 is GTSNPN and CDR2 is SVGIG in the germline V gene (reference sequence). The V end was cut by 5 bases, the J end by 5 bases, with 21 bases between. The chain's CDR3 is CAWGGSQGFGETQYF. The CDR3 nucleotides read TGTGCCTGGGGGGGTTCACAGGGATTCGGGGAGACCCAGTACTTC.

There are many counts of this clonotype. V gene TRBV12-3 or TRBV12-4 combines with J gene TRBJ1-1; no clear D. CDR3 size: 11 residues. V was pared by 3 bases and J by 3 bases, with 2 bases between. Here the CDR3 reads CASSFYTEAFF. CDR3 sequence (DNA): TGTGCCAGCAGTTTTTACACTGAAGCTTTCTTT.

At least ten counts were recorded for this clonotype. The chain is built from TRBV25-1 and TRBJ1-4; possible D gene TRBD1, 6 bases. With 6 bases removed from V and 3 bases from J, the gap between germline ends came to 14 bases. The CDR3 consists of 15 residues. Germline CDR1 and CDR2: MGHDK and SYGVNS. The CDR3 DNA sequence: TGTGCCAGCAGACCGCCTGGACAGCCTAATGAAAAACTGTTTTTT. The encoded protein is CASRPPGQPNEKLFF.

This clonotype was seen repeatedly, ten times or more. The V and J genes are TRBV5-1 and TRBJ2-3, with TRBD2 identical over 10 bases. The CDR3 covers 16 residues. V dropped 4 bases and J dropped 4; count of bases not matched to a gene: 9. Germline V CDR1 and CDR2: SGHRS, YFSETQ. The CDR3 region is CASSGQAGGPADTQYF. As DNA, the CDR3 is TGCGCCAGCAGCGGGCAAGCGGGAGGGCCAGCAGATACGCAGTATTTT.

This clonotype has only a few counts. The chain links TRBV13 to TRBJ2-1; 9 nucleotides line up with TRBD2. Germline V gene lookup returns CDR1 PRHDT and CDR2 FYEKMQ (reference sequence). The ends lost 8 bases at V and 4 bases at J; junction bases unmatched: 12. This CDR3 comprises 16 residues. The DNA of the CDR3 is TGTGCCAGCCTGAGGTGGGGGACTAGCCTTTACAATGAGCAGTTCTTC. Translated: CASLRWGTSLYNEQFF.

The chain employs TRBV30 and TRBJ2-3; 9 bases fit TRBD2. The CDR3 spans 14 residues. CDR1 and CDR2 from the germline V gene are GTSNPN and SVGIG (reference sequence). V shed 4 bases, J shed 4 bases, and the junction held 6 bases outside the gene matches. This chain's CDR3 is CAWTIAGAADTQYF. CDR3 nucleotide sequence: TGTGCCTGGACCATAGCGGGAGCCGCAGATACGCAGTATTTT.

This clonotype was seen many times. V and J are TRBV7-2 and TRBJ1-1; D not certain. V shed 6 bases and J shed 6 bases, with 14 bases lying between them. This CDR3 region has 13 residues. Germline V CDR1 and CDR2: SGHTA, FQGNSA. CDR3 coding DNA: TGTGCCAGCAGAGGCCCCGACTTCGCTGAAGCTTTCTTT. This translates into CASRGPDFAEAFF.

This clonotype has only a few counts. J is TRBJ2-3 and V is TRBV19; TRBD2 matches 10 bases. The CDR3 length is 19 residues. The V gene's germline CDR1 is LNHDA and CDR2 SQIVND (reference sequence). Trimming at V came to 3 bases and at J to 6 bases, leaving 18 bases not matched to a gene. CDR3 coding DNA: TGTGCCAGTAGTATTAGGTGGTTGATGCTAGCGGGAGACTTGGATACGCAGTATTTT. This encodes CASSIRWLMLAGDLDTQYF.

The chain is built from TRBV6-2 or TRBV6-3 and TRBJ2-1; TRBD2 aligns across 10 bases. This CDR3 has 17 residues. CDR1 is MNHEY, CDR2 SVGEGT, per germline. V gave up 0 bases and J gave up 8 bases; unmatched junction bases: 10. The CDR3 coding sequence is TGTGCCAGCAGTTACTCCAACCCAGCGGGAGGGCCATATGAGCAGTTCTTC. It specifies CASSYSNPAGGPYEQFF.

This chain joins TRBV5-5 and TRBJ2-1, with D perhaps given as TRBD1 or TRBD2 (5 bases each). Germline CDR1 reads SGHKS; CDR2 reads YYEKEE (reference sequence). Deletions cut 2 bases from V and 9 bases from J, with 15 bases between. The CDR3 contains 14 residues. CDR3 nucleotides: TGTGCCAGCAGCTTCTCGAGGGGCCTCGGTGAGCAGTTCTTC. It translates to CASSFSRGLGEQFF.

This clonotype was detected ten times or more. The rearrangement joins TRBV27 to TRBJ2-1; 12 bases are a match to TRBD2. Per germline, CDR1 MNHEY and CDR2 SMNVEV (reference sequence). The V gene end was trimmed by 5 bases and the J gene end by 6 bases; junction bases not matched to a gene: 5. The CDR3 extends over 15 amino acids. Here the CDR3 DNA reads TGTGCCAGCAGTGCGGGACTAGCGGGCCTCAATGAGCAGTTCTTC. It is translated as CASSAGLAGLNEQFF.

Worth noting for this clonotype: A much larger clone differs by one base, so this may be a read error. V gene TRBV7-9 combines with J gene TRBJ2-5; TRBD2 agrees at 8 bases. V gave up 3 bases and J gave up 2 bases; unmatched junction bases: 5. This CDR3 has 15 residues. Germline loops: CDR1 SEHNR, CDR2 FQNEAQ (reference sequence). CDR3 sequence (DNA): TGTGCCAGCAGCTTCACTAGCGGTACACAAGAGACCCAGTACTTC. Translation gives CASSFTSGTQETQYF.

About this clonotype: A read error is possible here, since a much larger clone lies one base away. This chain uses TRBV4-1 with TRBJ2-3; D is possibly TRBD2 (6 bases). The V end lost 4 bases, the J end lost 9 bases, and 14 bases lay between the germline ends. The germline V gene has CDR1 MGHRA and CDR2 YSYEKL. The CDR3 has 13 residues. The DNA of the CDR3 is TGCGCCAGCAGCCGGAAGAAGGAGGGGACGCAGTATTTT. This gives the protein CASSRKKEGTQYF.

V gene TRBV7-2 combines with J gene TRBJ2-7; D gene unclear. The length of the CDR3 is 14 residues. The ends were cut back, 0 bases at V and 0 bases at J, with 6 bases in the middle. The germline V gene has CDR1 SGHTA and CDR2 FQGNSA. The CDR3 region has the DNA TGTGCCAGCAGCTTAGCGGTTCTCTCCTACGAGCAGTACTTC. Encoded protein: CASSLAVLSYEQYF.

This clonotype was counted many times. The chain has TRBV2 and TRBJ2-3; 7 nucleotides match TRBD2. Germline V CDR1 and CDR2: SNHLY, FYNNEI. The CDR3 runs to 14 residues. Trimming cost V 8 bases and J 3 bases; bases outside gene matches: 8. The CDR3 reads CASQFGTTTDTQYF. In DNA, the CDR3 is TGTGCCAGCCAGTTCGGGACTACTACAGATACGCAGTATTTT.

This clonotype was recorded many times. CDR3 residues: CACEDRNYGYTF. DNA of the CDR3: TGTGCCTGCGAGGACAGGAACTATGGCTACACCTTC. The V gene is TRBV19, the J gene TRBJ1-2, with TRBD1 identical over 7 bases. The J segment lost 2 bases and the V segment lost 11 bases, leaving 5 bases of the junction unmatched. The CDR3 is 12 residues long. The germline CDR1 and CDR2 sequences are LNHDA and SQIVND (reference sequence).

This clonotype has at least ten counts. The gene calls are TRBV24-1 and TRBJ2-1; 9 bases are a match to TRBD1. Germline CDR1 reads KGHDR; CDR2 reads SFDVKD. J gave up 5 bases and V 4 bases, and 5 bases lay outside the gene matches. This CDR3 spans 15 amino acids. CDR3 sequence: CATSENRQGDNEQFF. The CDR3 DNA sequence: TGTGCCACCAGTGAGAACAGACAGGGGGACAATGAGCAGTTCTTC.

Ten or more counts support this clonotype. The chain joins TRBV20-1 to TRBJ2-3, with TRBD2 identical over 7 bases. Trimming at V came to 6 bases and at J to 6 bases, leaving 12 bases not matched to a gene. Germline CDR1 reads DFQATT; CDR2 reads SNEGSKA (reference sequence). The CDR3 spans 14 residues. The CDR3 DNA reads as TGCAGTGCCACCCCCACAGCAGCGGGGGATACGCAGTATTTT. It translates to CSATPTAAGDTQYF.

The table lists this clonotype with many counts. The V call is TRBV5-5, the J call TRBJ2-3; unclear D gene. The V end lost 4 bases, the J end lost 6 bases, and 15 bases lay between the germline ends. The CDR3 sequence is 14 residues long. The germline V gene has CDR1 SGHKS and CDR2 YYEKEE (reference sequence). CDR3 region: CASSTHQLVDTQYF. The CDR3, as DNA: TGTGCCAGCAGCACGCACCAGTTGGTGGATACGCAGTATTTT.

The sample holds many counts of this clonotype. V and J are TRBV20-1 and TRBJ1-3; D is perhaps TRBD1 (5 bases). Germline-derived CDR1 and CDR2 are DFQATT and SNEGSKA (reference sequence). With 2 bases removed from V and 0 bases from J, the gap between germline ends came to 11 bases. The CDR3 extends over 15 amino acids. The CDR3 reads CSARIAGHSGNTIYF. DNA for the CDR3: TGCAGTGCTAGAATAGCCGGACACTCTGGAAACACCATATATTTT.

Only a few counts were recorded for this clonotype. This rearrangement joins TRBV7-3 to TRBJ2-1; 7 bases are a match to TRBD2. The CDR3 sequence is 13 residues long. The germline V gene has CDR1 SGHTA and CDR2 FQGTGA. Trimming removed 5 bases from V and 8 bases from J; junction bases left unmatched: 6. CDR3 protein: CASSKYTSDEQFF. The CDR3 DNA reads TGTGCCAGCAGCAAATATACTAGCGATGAGCAGTTCTTC.

This clonotype was detected a few times. The J gene is TRBJ1-2, the V gene TRBV5-4; D unclear. CDR1 is SGHNT, CDR2 YYREEE, per germline (reference sequence). V was clipped by 1 base and J by 5 bases, with 15 bases between them. CDR3 length: 15 residues. As DNA, the CDR3 is TGTGCCAGCAGCTTGTTAGCTTCAGGCGAGTATGGCTACACCTTC. Encoded protein: CASSLLASGEYGYTF.